The TCR beta chain under discussion was sequenced for a study of T cells in Graves' hyperthyroidism and ophthalmopathy. Study background: Before any treatment, at initial diagnosis, peripheral blood was collected.

Researchers amplified the TCR beta CDR3 regions from RNA transcripts. A first-round RT-PCR of the TCR CDR3 used the HTBI primer set. MiXCR, run by TCRdb on the multiplex PCR reads, gives a single entry per CDR3 protein. This sample has under 350,000 distinct CDR3 sequences, with 21% found just once. The ends lost 4 bases at V and 4 bases at J; junction bases unmatched: 11. Germline V gives CDR1 SGHRS, CDR2 YFSETQ. This CDR3 comprises 17 residues. This rearrangement joins TRBV5-1 to TRBJ2-7; 13 bases are shared with TRBD2. Specimen: blood. The TCR sequence derives from a woman in her forties or fifties with Graves' hyperthyroidism. This CDR3 is CASSKAGTSGTGYEQYF. The CDR3 DNA is TGCGCCAGCAGCAAAGCCGGGACTAGCGGGACTGGGTACGAGCAGTACTTC.